One sample yielded the 23 T cell receptor beta chains listed below, sequenced in a study of T cell repertoires in cytomegalovirus infection. TCRdb ran MiXCR on the reads and lists one entry per CDR3 protein. The repertoire holds around 260,000 distinct CDR3 sequences, with around 9% as singletons. What was sequenced was PBMCs. These receptors were taken from a human donor in good health (CMV status not recorded). Some clones in this sample may be carry-over from other donors' samples.

This clonotype has a count of ten or more. This chain connects TRBV19 to TRBJ2-1, with 7 bases that match TRBD2. Losses at the gene ends were 4 bases for V and 3 bases for J; bases not matched to a gene: 6. Germline lookup yields CDR1 LNHDA and CDR2 SQIVND (reference sequence). CDR3 length: 15 residues. The CDR3 here is CASSTSGTDYNEQFF. The CDR3 bases are TGTGCCAGTAGTACTAGCGGTACCGACTACAATGAGCAGTTCTTC.

The table lists this clonotype with many counts. This chain joins TRBV7-2 and TRBJ2-1, with 7 positions matching TRBD2. Germline V gene data show CDR1 as SGHTA and CDR2 as FQGNSA. V dropped 4 bases and J dropped 7; count of bases not matched to a gene: 10. The CDR3 is made up of 15 amino acids. The CDR3 sequence: CASSSWDYNGNEQFF. In DNA form, the CDR3 reads TGTGCCAGCAGCTCCTGGGACTACAATGGGAATGAGCAGTTCTTC.

In its sample, this clonotype was seen many times. V is TRBV20-1 and J is TRBJ2-1; D may be TRBD1 (6 bases). CDR3 size: 14 residues. V dropped 6 bases and J dropped 0 bases, with 12 bases sitting between them. From germline, CDR1 is DFQATT and CDR2 SNEGSKA (reference sequence). The CDR3 coding sequence is TGCAGTGCCCTGAGGGGGAGCTCCTACAATGAGCAGTTCTTC. It encodes CSALRGSSYNEQFF.

This chain connects TRBV4-3 to TRBJ2-6; D is perhaps TRBD2 (5 bases). This CDR3 contains 16 residues. V shed 0 bases and J shed 2 bases, with 8 bases lying between them. Germline assignment: CDR1 LGHNA and CDR2 YSLEER. The chain's CDR3 is CASSQELGAGANVLTF. The DNA for the CDR3 is TGCGCCAGCAGCCAAGAACTCGGGGCTGGGGCCAACGTCCTGACTTTC.

Many counts were recorded for this clonotype. V usage is TRBV7-2 and J usage is TRBJ2-1; TRBD2 matches 8 bases. This CDR3 has 16 amino acids. Losses at the gene ends were 9 bases for V and 5 bases for J; bases not matched to a gene: 15. Per germline, CDR1 SGHTA and CDR2 FQGNSA. The CDR3 coding sequence is TGTGCCAGTAGGGCCCGGGGGGGGGTGGCACACAATGAGCAGTTCTTC. Translated: CASRARGGVAHNEQFF.

The genes are TRBV7-9 and TRBJ2-5, with TRBD2 matching over 12 bases. The V gene's germline CDR1 is SEHNR and CDR2 FQNEAQ (reference sequence). J lost 5 bases, V lost 3 bases, and 10 bases had no gene match. The CDR3 is made up of 17 amino acids. The chain's CDR3 is CASSFSGLAGRWETQYF. In nucleotides, the CDR3 is TGTGCCAGCAGCTTCTCCGGACTAGCGGGGAGGTGGGAGACCCAGTACTTC.

Only a few counts were recorded for this clonotype. The CDR3 bases are TGTGCCAGCAGTTCCATAGCGGGCCATACTGAGACCCAGTACTTC. Translated: CASSSIAGHTETQYF. This chain links TRBV7-2 with TRBJ2-5; the match to TRBD2 covers 7 bases. Germline V lookup: CDR1 SGHTA, CDR2 FQGNSA. The CDR3 contains 15 residues. V lost 6 bases, J lost 5 bases, and 12 bases stayed unmatched.

This clonotype has a count of ten or more. This sequence joins TRBV30 and TRBJ1-5; 8 bases are shared with TRBD1. CDR1 and CDR2 from the germline V gene are GTSNPN and SVGIG (reference sequence). The CDR3 totals 18 residues. Trimming took 1 base from V and 3 from J; bases not matched to a gene: 14. This chain's CDR3 is CAWSGSLRTGQVNQPQHF. CDR3 nucleotides: TGTGCCTGGAGTGGCTCCCTCCGAACGGGACAGGTCAATCAGCCCCAGCATTTT.

The table lists this clonotype with many counts. The chain couples TRBV7-2 to TRBJ2-7; 7 bases line up with TRBD1. V was clipped by 0 bases and J by 3 bases; unmatched bases: 11. Germline V lookup: CDR1 SGHTA, CDR2 FQGNSA. This CDR3 comprises 17 residues. The CDR3 region has the DNA TGTGCCAGCAGCTTAGCGTATCGATCCCAGGGGGACTACGAGCAGTACTTC. This translates into CASSLAYRSQGDYEQYF.

This clonotype was detected many times. The chain joins TRBV20-1 to TRBJ1-2, with D uncertain. This CDR3 has 12 residues. CDR1 is DFQATT and CDR2 is SNEGSKA in the germline V gene (reference sequence). V was shortened by 6 bases and J by 8 bases, with 16 bases between the two germline ends. The CDR3 nucleotides are TGCAGTGCCCAGCCCGGGCCCGGAGGCTACACCTTC. This gives the protein CSAQPGPGGYTF.

This chain links TRBV28 with TRBJ1-5; D possibly corresponds to TRBD1 (5 bases). The CDR3 runs 15 residues. The V gene lost 7 bases and the J gene lost 2 bases, with 15 bases spanning the gap. Germline values: CDR1 MDHEN, CDR2 SYDVKM. The CDR3 sequence: CASIWGRIGNQPQHF. The DNA of the CDR3 is TGTGCCAGCATCTGGGGGAGGATTGGCAATCAGCCCCAGCATTTT. Filled out from reference TRBV28 and TRBJ1-5, the complete variable domain reads DVKVTQSSRYLVKRTGEKVFLECVQDMDHENMFWYRQDPGLGLRLIYFSYDVKMKEKGDIPEGYSVSREKKERFSLILESASTNQTSMYLCASIWGRIGNQPQHFGDGTRLSIL.

This clonotype showed up many times. The CDR3 DNA follows: TGTGCCAGCAGCTGGACAGGCCAAAGGGGGGAAAAACTGTTTTTT. This encodes CASSWTGQRGEKLFF. The chain couples TRBV7-2 to TRBJ1-4; TRBD1 matches 7 bases. Trimming took 4 bases from V and 8 from J; bases not matched to a gene: 10. CDR1 and CDR2 (germline): SGHTA, FQGNSA. The CDR3 covers 15 residues.

Worth noting for this clonotype: Possible read error: a much larger clone is one base away. The chain employs TRBV28 and TRBJ1-1; D may be TRBD1 (6 bases). The CDR3 covers 14 residues. Per the germline V gene, CDR1 is MDHEN and CDR2 is SYDVKM. The CDR3 protein is CASSRGGRRPEAYF. CDR3 bases: TGTGCCAGCAGTCGCGGGGGCCGGAGGCCTGAAGCTTACTTT.

This clonotype was picked up many times. The genes are TRBV6-6 and TRBJ2-1, with 9 nucleotides matching TRBD1. The CDR3 sequence is 15 residues long. Germline V gene data show CDR1 as MNHNY and CDR2 as SVGAGI (reference sequence). With V trimmed by 2 bases and J by 6 bases, 5 bases remained unmatched. The CDR3 sequence is CASSYTQGAGNEQFF. CDR3 sequence (DNA): TGTGCCAGCAGTTACACACAGGGGGCGGGCAATGAGCAGTTCTTC.

This clonotype showed up many times. This chain joins TRBV6-2 or TRBV6-3 and TRBJ2-5; no reliable D call. Germline CDR1 is MNHEY and CDR2 is SVGEGT. V lost 0 bases and J 3 bases, leaving 14 bases between the germline ends. CDR3 size: 16 residues. For the CDR3, the DNA is TGTGCCAGCAGTTACTCCCTCCAGGTTGGGAAAGAGACCCAGTACTTC. It specifies CASSYSLQVGKETQYF.

This clonotype was detected ten times or more. The chain combines TRBV7-6 with TRBJ2-5; 10 bases line up with TRBD1. Unmatched junction bases numbered 7, after V lost 7 bases and J lost 2 bases. The length of the CDR3 is 15 residues. In germline, CDR1 is SGHVS, CDR2 FNYEAQ. The CDR3 region has the DNA TGTGCCAGCACCTTGGACAGGGGGTGGCAAGAGACCCAGTACTTC. Translated, it gives CASTLDRGWQETQYF.

This chain connects TRBV28 to TRBJ1-2; 9 nucleotides align to TRBD1. CDR1 MDHEN and CDR2 SYDVKM come from the germline V gene. The V segment lost 7 bases and the J segment 4 bases; nucleotides outside the gene matches: 16. This CDR3 comprises 17 residues. For the CDR3, the DNA is TGTGCCAGCACTACACAGGGGGCGCGAAGAGGTTTCTATGGCTACACCTTC. Its protein is CASTTQGARRGFYGYTF.

This clonotype was detected ten times or more. The chain combines TRBV7-2 with TRBJ2-5; tentative D call: TRBD1 (6 bases). With 5 bases removed from V and 0 bases from J, the gap between germline ends came to 19 bases. The V gene's germline CDR1 is SGHTA and CDR2 FQGNSA. The CDR3 loop spans 17 amino acids. The CDR3 loop is CASSLGAAGVYQETQYF. Here the CDR3 DNA reads TGTGCCAGCAGCCTAGGAGCGGCAGGGGTCTACCAAGAGACCCAGTACTTC. The full variable domain, in which reference TRBV7-2 and TRBJ2-5 provide the parts outside the CDR3, is GAGVSQSPSNKVTEKGKDVELRCDPISGHTALYWYRQSLGQGLEFLIYFQGNSAPDKSGLPSDRFSAERTGGSVSTLTIQRTQQEDSAVYLCASSLGAAGVYQETQYFGPGTRLLVL.

In its sample, this clonotype was seen many times. The genes are TRBV20-1 and TRBJ2-3; D not resolved. Trimming took 3 bases from V and 4 from J, leaving 5 bases between them. This CDR3 region has 11 residues. CDR1 DFQATT and CDR2 SNEGSKA come from the germline V gene (reference sequence). The CDR3 spells CSASLADTQYF. The CDR3 region has the DNA TGCAGTGCTAGTTTGGCAGATACGCAGTATTTT.

A few counts support this clonotype. V is TRBV11-1 and J is TRBJ1-1, with unresolved D. Germline CDR1 is SGHAT and CDR2 is FQDESV (reference sequence). The V end lost 5 bases, the J end lost 0 bases, and 10 bases lay between the germline ends. This CDR3 is built from 14 residues. In nucleotides, the CDR3 is TGTGCCAGCAGCCCCCTGACATTGAACACTGAAGCTTTCTTT. It codes for CASSPLTLNTEAFF. The entire variable domain, with the rest obtained from reference TRBV11-1 and TRBJ1-1, is as follows: EAEVAQSPRYKITEKSQAVAFWCDPISGHATLYWYRQILGQGPELLVQFQDESVVDDSQLPKDRFSAERLKGVDSTLKIQPAELGDSAMYLCASSPLTLNTEAFFGQGTRLTVV.

At least ten counts were recorded for this clonotype. V gene TRBV20-1 combines with J gene TRBJ2-2; 14 nucleotides agree with TRBD2. J gave up 7 bases and V 6 bases, and 4 bases lay outside the gene matches. The CDR3 is 14 residues long. CDR1 is DFQATT and CDR2 is SNEGSKA in the germline V gene (reference sequence). CDR3 bases: TGCAGTGCCAGGACTAGCGGGGGGATCGGGGAGCTGTTTTTT. It encodes CSARTSGGIGELFF.

This clonotype was seen more than once but under ten times. J is TRBJ1-1 and V is TRBV12-3 or TRBV12-4, with D unclear. Trimming left V 7 bases short and J 0 bases short, with 12 bases between. The CDR3 sequence is 14 residues long. CDR3 in DNA: TGTGCCAGCAATCCTGGGGATTTGAACACTGAAGCTTTCTTT. Amino acid sequence: CASNPGDLNTEAFF.

This clonotype was seen at least ten times. The V call is TRBV4-3, the J call TRBJ2-1, with unresolved D. The CDR3 consists of 15 residues. Trimming removed 0 bases from V and 10 bases from J, with 16 bases in between. In germline, CDR1 is LGHNA, CDR2 YSLEER. This CDR3 reads CASSQEASQQSEQFF. CDR3 nucleotides: TGCGCCAGCAGCCAAGAAGCCAGCCAGCAGAGCGAGCAGTTCTTC.